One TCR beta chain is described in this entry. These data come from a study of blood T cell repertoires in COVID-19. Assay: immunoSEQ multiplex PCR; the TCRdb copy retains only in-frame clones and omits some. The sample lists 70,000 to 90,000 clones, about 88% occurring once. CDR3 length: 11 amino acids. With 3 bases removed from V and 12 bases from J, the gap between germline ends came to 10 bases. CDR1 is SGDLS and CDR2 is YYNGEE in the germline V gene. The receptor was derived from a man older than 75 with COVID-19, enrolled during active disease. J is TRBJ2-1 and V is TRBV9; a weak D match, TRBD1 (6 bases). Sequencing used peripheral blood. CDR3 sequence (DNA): TGTGCCAGCAGCGGCCGGGACACGCAGTTCTTC. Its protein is CASSGRDTQFF.